This TCR beta chain was identified during a study of cytomegalovirus exposure and HLA in healthy donors. The CDR3 covers 15 residues. In germline, CDR1 is SGDLS, CDR2 YYNGEE. Unmatched junction bases numbered 2, after V lost 0 bases and J lost 4 bases. Study results and caveats: Three chains linked to CMV were shown in vitro to be specific for CMV antigens. A highly shared variant cluster was judged a likely technical artifact. As a later analysis showed, a missense DCLRE1C variant was linked to trimming of TCR beta V- and J-genes.

Comments on this clone: Its specificity is unknown.

In the PCR, 60 Vbeta and 13 Jbeta primers were used. Sequencing was performed with immunoSEQ multiplex PCR; in TCRdb, only in-frame clones are kept and a portion is missing. The profile shows some 150,000 clones, over 80% of them singletons. The sample consisted of PBMCs. The chain is built from TRBV9 and TRBJ2-5; 11 nucleotides agree with TRBD2. The receptor's source is a man in his forties in good health and CMV-seronegative. CDR3 in amino acids: CASSVVAGGLETQYF. As DNA, the CDR3 is TGTGCCAGCAGCGTAGTAGCGGGGGGGCTAGAGACCCAGTACTTC.